The present entry profiles one TCR beta chain with its context. Antigen specificity is unknown. RNA transcripts provided the source from which TCR beta CDR3 regions were amplified. Using the HTBI primer set, a first-round RT-PCR was run on the TCR CDR3. TCRdb re-analysed the multiplex PCR reads in MiXCR, keeping a single row per CDR3 protein. The sample shows nearly 250,000 distinct CDR3 sequences, more than 20% of them seen only once. The data derive from a study of T cells in Graves' hyperthyroidism and ophthalmopathy. Study observations and caveats: Blood shared most expanded thyroid clonotypes above 0.001.

Germline V gene data show CDR1 as DFQATT and CDR2 as SNEGSKA (reference sequence). Trimming shortened V by 0 bases and J by 2 bases, and 10 bases separated the two germline ends. The CDR3 is 14 amino acids. Sequencing was done on a sample of blood. The sequence derives from a woman in her forties with Graves' ophthalmopathy. The chain employs TRBV20-1 and TRBJ2-5; D is perhaps TRBD2 (5 bases). The CDR3 region is CSARDPGIQETQYF. CDR3 coding DNA: TGCAGTGCTAGAGATCCGGGGATACAAGAGACCCAGTACTTC.